This T cell receptor beta chain was captured in a study of cytomegalovirus exposure and HLA in healthy donors. The PCR was carried out with 60 Vbeta primers and 13 Jbeta primers. Under the authors' procedure: As a later analysis found, there were 78 million or so unique TCR beta chains, of which around 10 million were shared. The assay was immunoSEQ multiplex PCR, and TCRdb's table has in-frame clones only and misses some. The V and J calls and clone size are taken from that table; D and trimming were inferred from the DNA. The table has about 140,000 clones, 79% seen once. General study findings and limits: On later analysis, the bulk of CMV-associated TCR beta chains appeared to be HLA-restricted.

In the case of this clone: Its antigen is currently unknown.

CDR1 is LNHDA, CDR2 SQIVND, per germline (reference sequence). The CDR3 runs to 16 residues. V trimming: 3 bases; J trimming: 6 bases; junction bases outside the gene matches: 9. The receptor comes from a man in his late teens or twenties in good health and CMV-seronegative. The specimen was PBMCs. The chain links TRBV19 to TRBJ1-1; 11 bases map to TRBD1. CDR3 loop: CASSIRDRGLDAEAFF. CDR3 nucleotide sequence: TGTGCCAGTAGTATTAGGGACAGGGGGTTGGACGCTGAAGCTTTCTTT.